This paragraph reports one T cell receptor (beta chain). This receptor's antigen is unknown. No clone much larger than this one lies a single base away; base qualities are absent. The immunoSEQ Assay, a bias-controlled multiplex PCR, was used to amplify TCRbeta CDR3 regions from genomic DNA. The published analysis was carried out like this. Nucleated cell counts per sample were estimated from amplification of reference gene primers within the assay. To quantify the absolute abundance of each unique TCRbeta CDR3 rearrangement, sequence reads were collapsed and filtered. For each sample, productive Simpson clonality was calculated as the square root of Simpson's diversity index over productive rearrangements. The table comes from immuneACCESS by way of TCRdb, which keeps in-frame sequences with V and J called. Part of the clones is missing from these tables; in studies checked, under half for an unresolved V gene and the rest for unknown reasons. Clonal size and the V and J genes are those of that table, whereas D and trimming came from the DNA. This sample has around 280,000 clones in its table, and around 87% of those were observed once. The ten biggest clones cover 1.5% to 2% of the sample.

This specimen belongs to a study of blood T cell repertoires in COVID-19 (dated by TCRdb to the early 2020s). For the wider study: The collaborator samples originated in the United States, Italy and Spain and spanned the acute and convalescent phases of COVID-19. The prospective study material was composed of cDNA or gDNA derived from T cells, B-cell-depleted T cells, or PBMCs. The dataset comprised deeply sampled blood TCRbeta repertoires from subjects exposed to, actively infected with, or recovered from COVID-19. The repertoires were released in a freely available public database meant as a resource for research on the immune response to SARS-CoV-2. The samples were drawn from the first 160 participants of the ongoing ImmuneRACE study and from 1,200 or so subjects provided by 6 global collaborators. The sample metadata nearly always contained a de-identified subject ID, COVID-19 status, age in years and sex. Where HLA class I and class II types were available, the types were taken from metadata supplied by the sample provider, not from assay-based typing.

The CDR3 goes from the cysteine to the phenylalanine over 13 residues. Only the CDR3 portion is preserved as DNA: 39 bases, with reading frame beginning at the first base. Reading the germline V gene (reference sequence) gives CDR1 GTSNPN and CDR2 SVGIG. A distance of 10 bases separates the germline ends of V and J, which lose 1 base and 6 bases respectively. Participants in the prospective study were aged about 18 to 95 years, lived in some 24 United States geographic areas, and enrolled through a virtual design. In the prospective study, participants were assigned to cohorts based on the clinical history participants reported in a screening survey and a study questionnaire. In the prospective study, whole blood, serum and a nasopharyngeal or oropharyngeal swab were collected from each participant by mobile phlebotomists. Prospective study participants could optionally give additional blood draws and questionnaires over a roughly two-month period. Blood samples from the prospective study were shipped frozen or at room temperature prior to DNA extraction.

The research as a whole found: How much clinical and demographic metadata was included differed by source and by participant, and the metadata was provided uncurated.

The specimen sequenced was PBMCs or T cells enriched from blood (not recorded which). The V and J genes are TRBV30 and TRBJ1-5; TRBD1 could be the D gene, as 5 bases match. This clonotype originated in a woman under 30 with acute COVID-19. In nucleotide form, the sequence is TGTGCCTGGAGTGCTAGCGGGGGTCAGCCCCAGCATTTT. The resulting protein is CAWSASGGQPQHF.